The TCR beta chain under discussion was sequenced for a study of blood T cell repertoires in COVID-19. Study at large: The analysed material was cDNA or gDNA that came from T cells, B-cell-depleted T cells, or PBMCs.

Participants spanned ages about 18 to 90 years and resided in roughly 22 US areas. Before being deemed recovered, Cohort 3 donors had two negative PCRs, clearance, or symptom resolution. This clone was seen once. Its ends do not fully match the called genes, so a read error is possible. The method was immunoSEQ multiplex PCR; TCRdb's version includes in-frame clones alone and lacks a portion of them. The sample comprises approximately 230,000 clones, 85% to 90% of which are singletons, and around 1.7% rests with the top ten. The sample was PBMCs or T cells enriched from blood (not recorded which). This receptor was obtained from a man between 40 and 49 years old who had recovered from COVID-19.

CDR3 in amino acids: CASSETGGF. The CDR3 nucleotides are TGTGCCAGTAGTGAAACAGGGGGCTTC. The chain recombines TRBV19 with TRBJ2-7; TRBD1 matches 8 bases. Germline assignment: CDR1 LNHDA and CDR2 SQIVND (reference sequence). The CDR3 runs to 9 residues.